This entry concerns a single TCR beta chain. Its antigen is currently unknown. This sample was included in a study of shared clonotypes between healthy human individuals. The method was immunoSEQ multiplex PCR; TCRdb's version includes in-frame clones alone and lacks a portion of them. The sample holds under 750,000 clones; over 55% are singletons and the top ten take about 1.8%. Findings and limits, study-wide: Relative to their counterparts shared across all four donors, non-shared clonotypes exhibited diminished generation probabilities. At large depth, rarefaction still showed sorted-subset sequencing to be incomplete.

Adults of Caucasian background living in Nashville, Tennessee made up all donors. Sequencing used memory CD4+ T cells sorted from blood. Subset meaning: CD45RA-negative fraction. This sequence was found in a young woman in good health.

This CDR3 is CASRAYRGQGTEAFF. CDR3 DNA sequence: TGTGCCAGCAGGGCGTACAGGGGGCAGGGGACTGAAGCTTTCTTT. The gene calls are TRBV7-9 and TRBJ1-1, with TRBD1 matching 9 bases. CDR1 and CDR2 from the germline V gene are SEHNR and FQNEAQ (reference sequence). The length of the CDR3 is 15 residues. With V trimmed by 6 bases and J by 5 bases, 10 bases remained unmatched.